The rows below give T cell receptor beta chains drawn from one sample of a study of radiotherapy plus CTLA-4 blockade in lung cancer. Here immunoSEQ multiplex PCR was the method, and the copy in TCRdb shows in-frame clones only, minus some. The table lists tens of thousands of clones, 70% to 85% of them singletons. The starting material was peripheral blood, obtained from a patient treated with radiotherapy plus ipilimumab. All receptors derive from a human donor with non-small cell lung cancer who had stable disease on radiotherapy plus ipilimumab. CDR3s include the opening cysteine and the closing phenylalanine or tryptophan. A D gene is named only where the DNA matches it firmly. Expanded clones are given a class, and other clones once, few, many or no size at all.

d_gene,j_gene,v_gene,abundance,CDR3nt,CDR3aa
-,TRBJ1-2,TRBV2,-,TGTGCCAGCATTGATATAGAGGTAGGCAGGGACGACGATGGCTACACCTTC,CASIDIEVGRDDDGYTF
-,TRBJ2-2,TRBV19,-,TGTGCCACTTCCCCTGCGAACACCGGGGAGCTGTTTTTT,CATSPANTGELFF
-,TRBJ2-7,TRBV2,-,TGTGCCAGCGCCTCGGTCTACGAGCAGTACTTT,CASASVYEQYF
-,TRBJ1-3,TRBV6-1,few,TGTGCCGTCGAGGGTAATGGAAACACCATATATTTT,CAVEGNGNTIYF
-,TRBJ2-7,TRBV7-9,once,TGTGCCAGCAGCTCGACAGAATTCTACGAGCAGTACTTC,CASSSTEFYEQYF
TRBD1,TRBJ1-6,TRBV6-5,-,TGTGCCAGCAGGAATACAGGGGAAGGGTCACCCCTCCACTTT,CASRNTGEGSPLHF
-,TRBJ2-2,TRBV19,-,TGTGCCAGTAGTCCGGGACTCCCGGCGGAGCTGTTTTTT,CASSPGLPAELFF
-,TRBJ1-6,TRBV13,-,TGTGCCAGCAGCTTAGGGGACAGAGTTAATTCACCCCTCCACTTT,CASSLGDRVNSPLHF
-,TRBJ1-1,TRBV28,few,TGTGCCAGCAGTTCACCCACAGGGATGAACACTGAAGCTTTCTTT,CASSSPTGMNTEAFF
TRBD2,TRBJ2-1,TRBV27,hyperexpanded,TGTGCCAGCAGTTCGGGGACTAGCGGATACTACAATGAGCAGTTCTTC,CASSSGTSGYYNEQFF
-,TRBJ1-5,TRBV2,few,TGTGCCAGCAGCAACGGTATCTTTAATCAGCCCCAGCATTTT,CASSNGIFNQPQHF
TRBD1,TRBJ2-1,TRBV5-5,-,TGTGCCAGCAGCTCAACAGGGGACGCTGAGCAGTTCTTC,CASSSTGDAEQFF
-,TRBJ2-6,TRBV29-1,-,TGCAGCGTTGCCGCAGCACGCTCTGGGGCCAACGTCCTGACTTTC,CSVAAARSGANVLTF
-,TRBJ1-2,TRBV7-3,-,TGTGCCAGCACTCTGGACAGACTCAACTATGGCTACACCTTC,CASTLDRLNYGYTF
-,TRBJ1-4,TRBV7-2,-,TGTGCCAGCAGCCAAGTCCATGGGGCTGAAAAACTGTTTTTT,CASSQVHGAEKLFF
-,TRBJ2-7,TRBV6-6,-,TGTGCCAGCAGTTACTCGGCCTCCTCCTACGAGCAGTACTTC,CASSYSASSYEQYF
TRBD1,TRBJ2-7,TRBV7-6,-,TGTGCCAGCAGCATAGGACAGGGACCCTACGAGCAGTACTTC,CASSIGQGPYEQYF